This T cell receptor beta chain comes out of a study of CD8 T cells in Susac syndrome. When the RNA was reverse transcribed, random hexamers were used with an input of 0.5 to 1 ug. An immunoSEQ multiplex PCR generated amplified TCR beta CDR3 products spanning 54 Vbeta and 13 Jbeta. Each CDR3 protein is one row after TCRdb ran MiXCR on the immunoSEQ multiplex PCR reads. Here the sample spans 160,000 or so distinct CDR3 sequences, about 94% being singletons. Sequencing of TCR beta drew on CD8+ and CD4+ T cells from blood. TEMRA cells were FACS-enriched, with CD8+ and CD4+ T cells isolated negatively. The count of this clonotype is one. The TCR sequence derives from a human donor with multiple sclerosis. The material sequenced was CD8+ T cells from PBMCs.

CDR3 DNA sequence: TGTGCCAGCACTGACGTGACAGGGGGCAACAATGAGCAGTTCTTC. Amino acid sequence: CASTDVTGGNNEQFF. This rearrangement joins TRBV6-6 to TRBJ2-1; 10 bases fit TRBD1. Germline CDR1 and CDR2: MNHNY and SVGAGI (reference sequence). The CDR3 has 15 residues. The V segment lost 7 bases and the J segment 5 bases; nucleotides outside the gene matches: 8.